This TCR beta chain was obtained from a study of cytotoxic CD8 clonotypes in ibrutinib-treated CLL. Study conclusions and caveats: Clonality was higher at ibrutinib response and returned toward baseline at progression. Investigators sampled sustained-remission and progressing patients at differing times. Measured clonality at baseline was greater than in age-matched healthy donors and tracked with circulating CD8+ T-cell counts.

Sequencing used immunoSEQ multiplex PCR; TCRdb keeps in-frame clones, though not all of them. The table records fewer than 400,000 clones, around 66% of them present only once. This clone has a single count. Its antigen is unknown. With cryopreserved PBMCs as the source, roughly 2 micrograms of genomic DNA went to TCR beta libraries. Trimming took 4 bases from V and 0 from J, leaving 16 bases between them. Per germline, CDR1 SGHDT and CDR2 YYEEEE. The CDR3 is 16 amino acids. This material consisted of PBMCs, taken after 36 months of ibrutinib treatment. The receptor's source is a human donor with chronic lymphocytic leukemia. V usage is TRBV5-6 and J usage is TRBJ2-5; either TRBD1 or TRBD2 may supply D (7 bases each). In DNA form, the CDR3 reads TGTGCCAGCAGCCTAACAGGGGAGGGGTACCAAGAGACCCAGTACTTC. It codes for CASSLTGEGYQETQYF.